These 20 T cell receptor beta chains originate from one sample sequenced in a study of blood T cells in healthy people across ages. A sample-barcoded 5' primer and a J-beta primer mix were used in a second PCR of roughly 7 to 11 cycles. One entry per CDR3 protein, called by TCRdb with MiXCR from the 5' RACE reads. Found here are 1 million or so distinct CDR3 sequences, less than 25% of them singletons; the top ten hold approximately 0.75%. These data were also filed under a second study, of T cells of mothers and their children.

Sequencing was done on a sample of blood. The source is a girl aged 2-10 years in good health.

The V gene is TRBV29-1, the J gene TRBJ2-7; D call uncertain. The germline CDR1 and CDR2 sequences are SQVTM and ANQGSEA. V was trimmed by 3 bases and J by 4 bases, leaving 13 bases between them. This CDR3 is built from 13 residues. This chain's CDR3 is CSVDSGMAYEQYF. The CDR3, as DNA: TGCAGCGTTGATTCTGGGATGGCTTACGAGCAGTACTTC.

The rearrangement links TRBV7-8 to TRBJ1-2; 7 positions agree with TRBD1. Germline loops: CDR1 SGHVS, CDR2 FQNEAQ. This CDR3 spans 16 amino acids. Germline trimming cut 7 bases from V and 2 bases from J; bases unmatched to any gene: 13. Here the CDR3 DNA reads TGTGCCAGCACCGACCTTCGGGTCAGGGGGAACTATGGCTACACCTTC. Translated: CASTDLRVRGNYGYTF.

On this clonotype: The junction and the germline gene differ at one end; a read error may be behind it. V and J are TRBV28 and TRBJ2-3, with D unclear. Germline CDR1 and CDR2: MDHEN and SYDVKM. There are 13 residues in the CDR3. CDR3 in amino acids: CARSSPDTDTQYF. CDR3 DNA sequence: TGTGCCAGAAGTTCCCCAGACACAGATACGCAGTATTTT.

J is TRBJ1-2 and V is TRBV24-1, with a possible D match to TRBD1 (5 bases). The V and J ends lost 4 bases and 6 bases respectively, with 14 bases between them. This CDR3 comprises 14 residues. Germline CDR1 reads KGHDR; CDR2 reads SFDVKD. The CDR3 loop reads CATSDRGRDHGYTF. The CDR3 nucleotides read TGTGCCACCAGTGACCGCGGGAGGGACCATGGCTACACCTTC.

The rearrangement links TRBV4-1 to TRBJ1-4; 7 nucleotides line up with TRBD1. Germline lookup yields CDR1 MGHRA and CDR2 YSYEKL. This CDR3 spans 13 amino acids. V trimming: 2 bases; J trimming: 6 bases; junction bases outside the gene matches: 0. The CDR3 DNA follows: TGCGCCAGCAGCCAAACAGGGGATGAAAAACTGTTTTTT. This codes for CASSQTGDEKLFF.

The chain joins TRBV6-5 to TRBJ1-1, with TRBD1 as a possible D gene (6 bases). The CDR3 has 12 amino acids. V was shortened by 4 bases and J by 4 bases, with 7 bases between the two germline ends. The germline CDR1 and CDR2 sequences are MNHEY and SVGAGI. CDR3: CASSSTGTEAFF. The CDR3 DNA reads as TGTGCCAGCAGTTCGACAGGCACTGAAGCTTTCTTT.

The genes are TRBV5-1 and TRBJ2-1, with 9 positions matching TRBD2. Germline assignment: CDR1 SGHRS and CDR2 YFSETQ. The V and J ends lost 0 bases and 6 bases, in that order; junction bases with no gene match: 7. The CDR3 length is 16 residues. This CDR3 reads CASSLALGLAPNEQFF. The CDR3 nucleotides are TGCGCCAGCAGCTTGGCCTTGGGACTAGCCCCCAATGAGCAGTTCTTC.

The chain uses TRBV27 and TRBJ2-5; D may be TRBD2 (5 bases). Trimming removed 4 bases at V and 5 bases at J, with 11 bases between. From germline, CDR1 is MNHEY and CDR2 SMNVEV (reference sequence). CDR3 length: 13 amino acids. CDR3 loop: CASSWSGMETQYF. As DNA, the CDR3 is TGTGCCAGCAGTTGGTCGGGAATGGAGACCCAGTACTTC.

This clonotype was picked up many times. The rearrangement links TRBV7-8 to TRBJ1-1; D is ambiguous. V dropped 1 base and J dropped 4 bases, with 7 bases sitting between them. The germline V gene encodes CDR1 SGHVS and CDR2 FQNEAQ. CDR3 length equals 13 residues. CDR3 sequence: CASSLVEGTEAFF. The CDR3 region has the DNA TGTGCCAGCAGCTTAGTCGAGGGCACTGAAGCTTTCTTT.

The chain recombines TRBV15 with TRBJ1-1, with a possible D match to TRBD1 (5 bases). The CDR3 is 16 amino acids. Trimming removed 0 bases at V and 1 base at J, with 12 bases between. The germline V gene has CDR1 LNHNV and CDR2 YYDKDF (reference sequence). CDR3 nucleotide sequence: TGTGCCACCAGCAGAGACTGGCAGGGCCCGAACACTGAAGCTTTCTTT. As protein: CATSRDWQGPNTEAFF.

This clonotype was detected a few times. CDR3 region: CASSQAGTVEEQYF. The CDR3 DNA sequence: TGTGCCAGCAGCCAAGCCGGGACAGTGGAGGAGCAGTACTTC. This chain links TRBV4-2 with TRBJ2-5, with TRBD1 matching 7 bases. The length of the CDR3 is 14 residues. Per germline, CDR1 LGHNA and CDR2 YNFKEQ. Trimming removed 1 base from V and 11 bases from J; junction bases left unmatched: 10.

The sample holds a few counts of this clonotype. In DNA, the CDR3 is TGCAGTGCTAGGGGGGACGGGGCCTACGAGCAGTACTTC. Amino acid sequence: CSARGDGAYEQYF. The chain couples TRBV20-1 to TRBJ2-7, with D possibly being TRBD1 or TRBD2 (5 bases each). The germline V gene has CDR1 DFQATT and CDR2 SNEGSKA (reference sequence). This CDR3 has 13 residues. V was clipped by 3 bases and J by 2 bases, with 11 bases between them.

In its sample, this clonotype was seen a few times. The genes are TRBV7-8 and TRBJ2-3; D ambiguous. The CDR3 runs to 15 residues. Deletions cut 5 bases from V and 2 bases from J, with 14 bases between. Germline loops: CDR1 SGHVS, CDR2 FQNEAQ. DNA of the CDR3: TGTGCCAGCAGCCAGCGCGCCCAATCCACAGATACGCAGTATTTT. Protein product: CASSQRAQSTDTQYF.

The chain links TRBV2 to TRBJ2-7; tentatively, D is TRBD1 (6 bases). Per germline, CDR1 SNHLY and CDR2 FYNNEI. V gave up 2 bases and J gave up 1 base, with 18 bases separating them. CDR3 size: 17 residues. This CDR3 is CASSEFSSTGISYEQYF. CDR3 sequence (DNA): TGTGCCAGCAGTGAATTCTCCTCTACAGGGATTTCCTACGAGCAGTACTTC.

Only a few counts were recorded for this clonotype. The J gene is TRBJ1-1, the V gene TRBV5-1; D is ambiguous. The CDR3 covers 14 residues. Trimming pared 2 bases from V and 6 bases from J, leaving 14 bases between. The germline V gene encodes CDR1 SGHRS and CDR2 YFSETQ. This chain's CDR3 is CASSLGPAGAEAFF. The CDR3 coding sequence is TGCGCCAGCAGCTTAGGGCCCGCCGGGGCTGAAGCTTTCTTT.

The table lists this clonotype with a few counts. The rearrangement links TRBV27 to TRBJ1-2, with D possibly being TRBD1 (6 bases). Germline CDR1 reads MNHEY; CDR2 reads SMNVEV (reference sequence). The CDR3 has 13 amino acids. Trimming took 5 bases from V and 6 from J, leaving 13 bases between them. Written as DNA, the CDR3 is TGTGCCAGCAGTGCCGGGACAAAGAATGGCTACACCTTC. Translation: CASSAGTKNGYTF.

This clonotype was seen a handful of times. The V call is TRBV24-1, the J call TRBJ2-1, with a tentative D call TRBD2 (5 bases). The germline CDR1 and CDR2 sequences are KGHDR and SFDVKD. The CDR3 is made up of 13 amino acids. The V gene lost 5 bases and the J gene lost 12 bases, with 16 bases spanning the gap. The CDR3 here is CATSALDYSSQFF. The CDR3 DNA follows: TGTGCCACCAGTGCCCTAGACTATTCCTCGCAGTTCTTC.

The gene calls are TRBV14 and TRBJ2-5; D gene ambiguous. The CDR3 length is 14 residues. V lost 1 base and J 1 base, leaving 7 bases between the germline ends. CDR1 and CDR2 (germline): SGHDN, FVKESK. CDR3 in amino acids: CASSQVGIQETQYF. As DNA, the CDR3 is TGTGCCAGCAGCCAAGTGGGAATCCAAGAGACCCAGTACTTC. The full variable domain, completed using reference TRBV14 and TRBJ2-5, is EAGVTQFPSHSVIEKGQTVTLRCDPISGHDNLYWYRRVMGKEIKFLLHFVKESKQDESGMPNNRFLAERTGGTYSTLKVQPAELEDSGVYFCASSQVGIQETQYFGPGTRLLVL.

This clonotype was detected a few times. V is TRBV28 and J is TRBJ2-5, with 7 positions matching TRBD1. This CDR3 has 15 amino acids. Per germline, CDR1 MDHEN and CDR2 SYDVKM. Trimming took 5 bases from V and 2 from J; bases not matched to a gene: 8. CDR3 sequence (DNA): TGTGCCAGCAGTGAGTACGGGACAGAACAAGAGACCCAGTACTTC. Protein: CASSEYGTEQETQYF.

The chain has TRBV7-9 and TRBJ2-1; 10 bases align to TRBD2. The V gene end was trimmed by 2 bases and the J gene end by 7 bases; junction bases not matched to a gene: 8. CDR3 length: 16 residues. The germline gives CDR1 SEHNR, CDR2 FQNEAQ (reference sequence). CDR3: CASSLFSSGRVNEQFF. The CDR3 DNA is TGTGCCAGCAGCTTATTTTCCAGCGGGAGGGTTAATGAGCAGTTCTTC.